This TCR beta chain was identified in a study of CD8 T cells in Susac syndrome. RNA, at about 0.5 to 1 ug, was reverse transcribed with random hexamers. TCRdb redid the calling of the immunoSEQ multiplex PCR reads with MiXCR, one entry per CDR3 protein. This sample has roughly 180,000 distinct CDR3 sequences; over 85% occur once, and the top ten carry roughly 0.13%. CDR3 length: 14 amino acids. Trimming cost V 6 bases and J 6 bases, with 12 bases left between them. CDR1 is MNHNY and CDR2 is SVGAGI in the germline V gene (reference sequence). Sequencing input: CD4+ T cells from PBMCs. The receptor was derived from a human donor in good health. The gene calls are TRBV6-6 and TRBJ1-6; D might be TRBD1 (5 bases). The CDR3 bases are TGTGCCAGCAGAATTGACAGCCTTAATTCACCCCTCCACTTT. This sequence encodes CASRIDSLNSPLHF.